This T cell receptor (beta chain) was sequenced for a study of blood T cell repertoires in COVID-19. Study context: The study drew acute and convalescent COVID-19 samples from the United States, Italy and Spain. T cells, B-cell-depleted T cells, or PBMCs supplied cDNA or gDNA.

Methods used by the authors: Nucleated cell number was recorded as an estimate derived from reference gene primer amplification. Using immunoSEQ multiplex PCR, the repertoire was profiled, and TCRdb retains in-frame clones only, with some absent. That table furnishes V, J and clone size, whereas the DNA furnished D and trimming. Of some 70,000 clones detected, roughly 88% appear once; the ten largest clones hold less than 2.5%. V lost 4 bases and J lost 1, with 14 bases in between. This CDR3 is built from 16 residues. Germline CDR1 is SGHNT and CDR2 is YYREEE (reference sequence). This rearrangement joins TRBV5-4 to TRBJ2-2; possible D gene TRBD1, 6 bases. This TCR was recovered from a human donor in a cohort sampled during active COVID-19. The sequencing sample was made of peripheral blood. The DNA for the CDR3 is TGTGCCAGCAGCGAGCCCAGGGGCAGGAACACCGGGGAGCTGTTTTTT. Its translation: CASSEPRGRNTGELFF.